This entry describes one TCR beta chain. The V end was cut by 4 bases, the J end by 4 bases, with 16 bases between. The CDR3 has 14 residues. Germline V gives CDR1 GTSNPN, CDR2 SVGIG (reference sequence). The data were obtained in a study of blood T cell repertoires in COVID-19. Clones were read by immunoSEQ multiplex PCR, and TCRdb kept only the in-frame ones, dropping some. The data show tens of thousands of clones, about 88% seen once. V is TRBV30 and J is TRBJ1-2; D not resolved. The origin of this receptor is a man between 65 and 85 years old with acute or convalescent COVID-19. The sample taken for sequencing was peripheral blood. CDR3 in amino acids: CAWKDSPLSYGYTF. CDR3 in DNA: TGTGCCTGGAAGGACTCACCCCTCTCCTATGGCTACACCTTC.